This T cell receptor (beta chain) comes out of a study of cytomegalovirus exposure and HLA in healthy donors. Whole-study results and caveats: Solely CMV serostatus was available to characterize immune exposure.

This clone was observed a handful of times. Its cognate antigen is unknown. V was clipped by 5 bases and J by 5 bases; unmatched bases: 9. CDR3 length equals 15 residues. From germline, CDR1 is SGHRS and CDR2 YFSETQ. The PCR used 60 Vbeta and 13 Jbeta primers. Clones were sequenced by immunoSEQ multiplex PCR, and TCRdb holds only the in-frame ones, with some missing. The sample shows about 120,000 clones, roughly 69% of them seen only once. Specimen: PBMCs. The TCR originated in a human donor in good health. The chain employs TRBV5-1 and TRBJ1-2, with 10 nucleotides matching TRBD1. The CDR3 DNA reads TGCGCCAGCAGTTTTCCCGACAGGGGGCTTTATGGCTACACCTTC. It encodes CASSFPDRGLYGYTF.